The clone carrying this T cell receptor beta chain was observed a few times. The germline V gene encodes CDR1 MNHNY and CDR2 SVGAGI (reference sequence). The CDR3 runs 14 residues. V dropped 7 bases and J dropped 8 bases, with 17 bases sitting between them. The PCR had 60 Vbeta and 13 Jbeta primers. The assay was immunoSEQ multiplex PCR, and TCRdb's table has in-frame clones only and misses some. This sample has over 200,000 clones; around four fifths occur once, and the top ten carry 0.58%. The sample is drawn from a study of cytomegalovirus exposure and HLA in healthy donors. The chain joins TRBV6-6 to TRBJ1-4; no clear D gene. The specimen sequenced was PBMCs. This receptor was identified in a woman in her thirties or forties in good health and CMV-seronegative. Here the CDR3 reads CASNQPVNSEKLFF. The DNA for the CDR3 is TGTGCCAGCAACCAACCTGTAAACAGCGAAAAACTGTTTTTT.